These 8 T cell receptor beta chains came from one sample sequenced in a study of T cell repertoires in cytomegalovirus infection. TCRdb re-called the reads through MiXCR, storing one row per CDR3 protein. Among 400,000 to 550,000 distinct CDR3 sequences, 10% to 12% were seen once, and the ten largest hold roughly 10%. The sequencing sample was made of PBMCs. The origin of the receptors is a human donor in good health (CMV status not recorded). Some clones in this sample may be carry-over from other donors' samples.

J is TRBJ2-5 and V is TRBV7-7; 7 bases align to TRBD1. With V trimmed by 5 bases and J by 5 bases, 8 bases remained unmatched. In germline, CDR1 is SSHAT, CDR2 FNYEAQ (reference sequence). The CDR3 length is 14 residues. CDR3 nucleotides: TGTGCCAGCAGCAGTGACAGGGCGTCGGAGACCCAGTACTTC. Translated, it gives CASSSDRASETQYF.

Ten or more counts support this clonotype. The CDR3 loop is CASTGQAWSNQPQHF. The CDR3 DNA is TGTGCCAGCACAGGACAAGCTTGGAGCAATCAGCCCCAGCATTTT. The V and J genes are TRBV6-1 and TRBJ1-5; D is possibly TRBD1 (5 bases). Germline CDR1 MNHNS, CDR2 SASEGT. The V gene lost 7 bases and the J gene lost 1 base, with 14 bases spanning the gap. The CDR3 length is 15 residues.

This clonotype was seen only a few times. The chain carries TRBV20-1 and TRBJ2-3; D is tentatively TRBD1 or TRBD2 (6 bases each). The CDR3 covers 15 residues. V lost 0 bases and J 2 bases, leaving 12 bases between the germline ends. CDR1 is DFQATT and CDR2 is SNEGSKA in the germline V gene (reference sequence). CDR3 residues: CSARDPRGATDTQYF. The CDR3 coding sequence is TGCAGTGCTAGAGATCCAAGGGGGGCCACAGATACGCAGTATTTT.

This clonotype was counted a few times. The chain recombines TRBV20-1 with TRBJ2-5, with 12 bases matching TRBD2. The CDR3 contains 15 residues. After removal of 6 bases from V and 2 bases from J, the junction contained 7 bases not matched to a gene. The germline V gene encodes CDR1 DFQATT and CDR2 SNEGSKA (reference sequence). Here the CDR3 DNA reads TGCAGTGCCCATTCTAGCGGGGGGGTACAAGAGACCCAGTACTTC. Its translation: CSAHSSGGVQETQYF.

This clonotype has a handful of counts. The chain is built from TRBV20-1 and TRBJ2-7; tentative D call: TRBD2 (6 bases). The CDR3 sequence is 12 residues long. Germline CDR1 and CDR2: DFQATT and SNEGSKA (reference sequence). The germline V and J ends were trimmed by 6 bases and 2 bases, with 11 bases remaining between them. The CDR3 DNA is TGCAGTGCCACCAGACTAGCCTACGAGCAGTACTTC. Amino acid sequence: CSATRLAYEQYF.

This clonotype was seen at least ten times. The DNA of the CDR3 is TGTGCTAGCCGGGGCAGCTCAAATGGCTACACCTTC. Amino acid sequence: CASRGSSNGYTF. The chain couples TRBV12-5 to TRBJ1-2; tentative D call: TRBD1 (5 bases). Looked up from germline, CDR1 is LGHNT and CDR2 is FRNRAP. Trimming pared 9 bases from V and 6 bases from J, leaving 14 bases between. The CDR3 runs to 12 residues.

Ten or more counts support this clonotype. The chain is built from TRBV20-1 and TRBJ2-1; 16 bases match TRBD2. The CDR3 loop spans 18 amino acids. The V gene end was trimmed by 6 bases and the J gene end by 1 base; junction bases not matched to a gene: 9. Germline CDR1 and CDR2: DFQATT and SNEGSKA (reference sequence). Here the CDR3 reads CSAPGLAGGPGSYNEQFF. For the CDR3, the DNA is TGCAGTGCACCGGGACTAGCGGGAGGGCCTGGGTCCTACAATGAGCAGTTCTTC.

CDR3 in DNA: TGTGCCAGCAGCTCCGTGGAGGGGGAAACTAATGAAAAACTGTTTTTT. Amino acids: CASSSVEGETNEKLFF. The chain combines TRBV11-1 with TRBJ1-4; maybe TRBD1 (6 bases). The germline V gene has CDR1 SGHAT and CDR2 FQDESV (reference sequence). V was cut by 4 bases and J by 1 base, with 13 bases left in between. The CDR3 runs to 16 residues. The whole variable domain, remainder taken from reference TRBV11-1 and TRBJ1-4, is EAEVAQSPRYKITEKSQAVAFWCDPISGHATLYWYRQILGQGPELLVQFQDESVVDDSQLPKDRFSAERLKGVDSTLKIQPAELGDSAMYLCASSSVEGETNEKLFFGSGTQLSVL.